The sequence of this T cell receptor beta chain was determined in a study of OX40 agonist ivuxolimab in advanced cancers. Findings and caveats of the study: Several nonresponders also turned out to have low normalized T-cell clonal expansion. CD8+ T cells (on average) carried more expanded clones than CD4+ T cells.

Points on this clone: What it binds is unknown.

The CDR3 is made up of 16 amino acids. CDR1 is LNHDA and CDR2 is SQIVND in the germline V gene (reference sequence). Trimming removed 7 bases from V and 8 bases from J; junction bases left unmatched: 15. Some clones are missing from TCRdb's copy, which holds only in-frame ones; the method was immunoSEQ multiplex PCR. The sample shows over 60,000 clones, 75% to 90% of them seen only once. The rearrangement links TRBV19 to TRBJ2-1, with 9 bases fitting TRBD1. The origin of this receptor is an adult with an advanced solid tumor such as melanoma, head and neck, liver or kidney cancer. The material sequenced was CD4+ or CD8+ T cells sorted from blood, taken in a trial of the OX40 agonist ivuxolimab. CDR3 DNA sequence: TGTGCCAGTATGAGGGTGGACACAGGGGGCCCGGATGAGCAGTTCTTC. Protein: CASMRVDTGGPDEQFF.